The rows below give T cell receptor beta chains drawn from one sample of a study of beta chain features in type 1 diabetes. Clones were read by immunoSEQ multiplex PCR, and TCRdb kept only the in-frame ones, dropping some. The data contain under 20,000 clones, approximately 55% of them singletons. The sample taken for sequencing was stem cell memory CD4+ T cells from blood. The source is a woman between 18 and 30 years old in good health. The CDR3 runs from the conserved cysteine through the conserved F or W. The order of the fields is J gene, D gene, V gene, clone size, CDR3 DNA, CDR3 protein. The D gene is left open where the match is weak. The size of a clone is reported for some rows only, either as once, few or many, or as a class for expanded clones.

>TRBJ2-5|TRBD2|TRBV27|.
TGTGCCAGCAGCTGGCGGGAGGGGGAGACCCAGTACTTC
CASSWREGETQYF
>TRBJ2-3|.|TRBV5-1|.
TGCGCCAGCAGCTTGGAGCCCAGCGGGAGCACAGATACGCAGTATTTT
CASSLEPSGSTDTQYF
>TRBJ2-5|.|TRBV7-3|.
TGTGCCAGCAGCTTAAGTCCGCGACAGAACCAAGAGACCCAGTACTTC
CASSLSPRQNQETQYF
>TRBJ1-6|.|TRBV6-1|.
TGTGCCAGCAGTGAGCAAACAGGGACTAATTCACCCCTCCACTTT
CASSEQTGTNSPLHF
>TRBJ1-5|TRBD1|TRBV5-6|.
TGTGCCAGCAGCTTGGGACAGGGGATGGGTAATCAGCCCCAGCATTTT
CASSLGQGMGNQPQHF
>TRBJ1-1|.|TRBV5-1|.
TGCGCCAGCAGCTTTAAATCTCAGGGTCCTGAAGCTTTCTTT
CASSFKSQGPEAFF
>TRBJ1-5|.|TRBV19|.
TGTGCCAGTAGTCACGACAGTCATAGCAATCAGCCCCAGCATTTT
CASSHDSHSNQPQHF
>TRBJ2-3|.|TRBV11-2|.
TGTGCCAGCAGCTTCCAAGGCGCAGGTCTAACAGATACGCAGTATTTT
CASSFQGAGLTDTQYF
>TRBJ1-1|.|TRBV6-5|.
TGTGCCAGCAGTTACAACAGGAACACTGAAGCTTTCTTT
CASSYNRNTEAFF
>TRBJ1-4|.|TRBV7-2|few
TGTGCCAGCAGCATAGCCCGGGGGACTAATGAAAAACTGTTTTTT
CASSIARGTNEKLFF
>TRBJ1-1|.|TRBV2|.
TGTGCCAGCTTCCAGTTCACTGAAGCTTTCTTT
CASFQFTEAFF
>TRBJ2-3|TRBD2|TRBV11-2|.
TGTGCCAGCAGCAAGTGGGTAGCGGGAGGTACAGATACGCAGTATTTT
CASSKWVAGGTDTQYF
>TRBJ1-2|.|TRBV9|.
TGTGCCAGCAGCGTAGAGATCCCGGCAAACAGTAACTATGGCTACACCTTC
CASSVEIPANSNYGYTF
>TRBJ1-5|.|TRBV19|few
TGTGCCAGTAGGACCCGAGGCAATAGCAATCAGCCCCAGCATTTT
CASRTRGNSNQPQHF
>TRBJ1-4|.|TRBV7-9|.
TGTGCCAGCAGCCTTGGGGCGCGGCCCGATGAAAAACTGTTTTTT
CASSLGARPDEKLFF
>TRBJ2-7|.|TRBV5-1|.
TGCGCCAGCAGCTTGGTGGGGGGAATAAACGAGCAGTACTTC
CASSLVGGINEQYF
>TRBJ2-6|.|TRBV27|.
TGTGCCAGCAGTTTATCTGGGAGGGGGGGGGCAAAGTTCTATTCTGGGGCCAACGTCCTGACTTTC
CASSLSGRGGAKFYSGANVLTF
>TRBJ1-4|.|TRBV6-1|.
TGTGCCAGCATTCTCCGGTCCCGGAGGGAAAAACTGTTTTTT
CASILRSRREKLFF
>TRBJ1-1|.|TRBV25-1|.
TGTGCCAGCAGTGAGGGAGGCGACCTAGAGGCTTTCTTT
CASSEGGDLEAFF
>TRBJ2-1|TRBD2|TRBV5-1|.
TGCGCCAGCAGCAGGGGACTAGCGGGAGGGGATGAGCAGTTCTTC
CASSRGLAGGDEQFF
>TRBJ1-2|TRBD1|TRBV7-2|few
TGTGCCAGCAGCCAAGATTTGGGGTCGGGGCCAGGGGGGAGTGGCTACACCTTC
CASSQDLGSGPGGSGYTF
>TRBJ2-1|.|TRBV7-9|.
TGTGCCAGCAGCTTAGGAGAGTTGCCCTACAATGAGCAGTTCTTC
CASSLGELPYNEQFF
>TRBJ2-3|TRBD1|TRBV19|few
TGTGCCAGTAAAGACAGGGCTACAGATACGCAGTATTTT
CASKDRATDTQYF
>TRBJ2-7|.|TRBV6-1|.
TGTGCCAGCCAGCGGATCGGATCCTACGAGCAGTACTTC
CASQRIGSYEQYF
>TRBJ1-5|.|TRBV19|.
TGTGCCAGTAGTATCACAGGCCCCTCGGGGGGGCCCCAGCATTTT
CASSITGPSGGPQHF
>TRBJ2-3|TRBD2|TRBV19|.
TGTCCAAAGAGGGGACTACCCCTACTGCTAAGCACAGATACGCAGTATTTT
CPKRGLPLLLSTDTQYF
>TRBJ1-1|.|TRBV14|.
TGTGCCAGCAGCCTACGAACGGTGAACACTGAAGCTTTCTTT
CASSLRTVNTEAFF
>TRBJ1-2|TRBD1|TRBV11-1|once
TGTGCCAGCAGCTTAACACAGGGGCATGGCTACACCTTC
CASSLTQGHGYTF
>TRBJ2-2|.|TRBV7-9|.
TGTGCCAGCAGCTTCGTCACCGGGGAGCTGTTTTTT
CASSFVTGELFF
>TRBJ2-5|TRBD2|TRBV5-1|.
TGCGCCAGCAGCTATAGCGGGGGGCAAGAGACCCAGTACTTC
CASSYSGGQETQYF
>TRBJ1-1|TRBD1|TRBV6-6|.
TGTGCCAGCACGGACAGGCAGACCTTGAACACTGAAGCTTTCTTT
CASTDRQTLNTEAFF
>TRBJ1-1|TRBD1|TRBV23-1|.
TGCGCCAGCAGTCGAAGGGACAGGGGGCAGGACACTGAAGCTTTCTTT
CASSRRDRGQDTEAFF
>TRBJ2-5|.|TRBV19|.
TGTGCCAGTAGTATAGGGGGCAGGCCTCAAGAGACCCAGTACTTC
CASSIGGRPQETQYF
>TRBJ2-1|TRBD2|TRBV5-4|.
TGTGCCAGCAGCTCGTGGGGGAAACTAGCGCATGAGCAGTTCTTC
CASSSWGKLAHEQFF
>TRBJ2-5|TRBD1|TRBV2|.
TGTGCCAGCGGCCGGGACAGCCAAGAGACCCAGTACTTC
CASGRDSQETQYF
>TRBJ2-5|.|TRBV10-3|.
TGTGCCATCAGTGAGTCGGATAAAGTATCGGACGGCCGACAGAGAAAGACCCAGTACTTC
CAISESDKVSDGRQRKTQYF
>TRBJ1-2|TRBD1|TRBV5-4|.
TGTGCCAGCAGCGTACAGGGGTATGGCTACACCTTC
CASSVQGYGYTF
>TRBJ1-1|.|TRBV19|.
TGTGCCAGTAGTATGGGCCCTGACAGGAACACTGAAGCTTTCTTT
CASSMGPDRNTEAFF
>TRBJ2-7|TRBD2|TRBV25-1|.
TGTGCCAGCAGTGAAGGCGGGAGGGACGAGCAGTACTTC
CASSEGGRDEQYF
>TRBJ2-7|.|TRBV5-1|few
TGCGCCAGCAGCTTGCTTTCCAGCTACGAGCAGTACTTC
CASSLLSSYEQYF
>TRBJ2-6|.|TRBV19|.
TGTGCCAGTAGTATGCCCCGGGGGACCGGGGCCAACGTCCTGACTTTC
CASSMPRGTGANVLTF
>TRBJ2-7|TRBD1|TRBV29-1|.
TGCAGCGTTGAACCCGGGACAGGGGCCTACGAGCAGTACTTC
CSVEPGTGAYEQYF
>TRBJ1-2|.|TRBV2|.
TGTGCCAGCAGGGAGGACAGCGATGGCTACACCTTC
CASREDSDGYTF
>TRBJ2-5|TRBD1|TRBV7-9|.
TGTGCCAGCAGCTCGCGACAGGGGGGAGAGACCCAGTACTTC
CASSSRQGGETQYF
>TRBJ2-1|.|TRBV6-1|.
TGTGCCAGCAGTGACCCGCCGCGAGGTGAGCAGTTCTTC
CASSDPPRGEQFF
>TRBJ1-2|TRBD1|TRBV19|few
TGTGCCAGTAGTATGGACCGCCGGGACAGCTATGGCTACACCTTC
CASSMDRRDSYGYTF
>TRBJ1-5|.|TRBV19|.
TGTGCCAGTATTCGTACATCGATGAGCAATCAGCCCCAGCATTTT
CASIRTSMSNQPQHF
>TRBJ1-5|TRBD1|TRBV2|.
TGTGCCAGCAGTGATCGGACAGGGGGCAATCAGCCCCAGCATTTT
CASSDRTGGNQPQHF
>TRBJ1-2|TRBD1|TRBV5-1|.
TGCGCCAGCAGCCCAGCACAGGGGCTGGTCTATGGCTACACCTTC
CASSPAQGLVYGYTF